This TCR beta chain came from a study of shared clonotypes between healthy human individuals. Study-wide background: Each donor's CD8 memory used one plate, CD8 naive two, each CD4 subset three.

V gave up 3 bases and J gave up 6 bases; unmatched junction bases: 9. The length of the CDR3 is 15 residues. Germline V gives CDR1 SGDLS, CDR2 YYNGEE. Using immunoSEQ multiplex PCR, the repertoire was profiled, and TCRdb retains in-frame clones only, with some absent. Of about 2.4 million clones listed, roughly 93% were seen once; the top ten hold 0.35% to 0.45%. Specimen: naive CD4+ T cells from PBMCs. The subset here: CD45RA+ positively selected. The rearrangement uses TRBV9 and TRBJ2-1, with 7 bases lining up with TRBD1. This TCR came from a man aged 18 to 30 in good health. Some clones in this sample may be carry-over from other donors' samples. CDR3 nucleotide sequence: TGTGCCAGCAGCGAAAGAGGGACAGCAGCCAATGAGCAGTTCTTC. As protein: CASSERGTAANEQFF.